A selection of T cell receptor beta chains follows, all from one sample in a study of post-analysis software for immune sequencing data. TCRdb independently ran MiXCR on the PCR reads; one entry per CDR3 protein. The sample gives roughly 540,000 distinct CDR3 sequences, less than 40% of which show up once; around 6.1% is in the top ten. The specimen was blood. The source of these receptors is a girl between 2 and 17 years old with multiple sclerosis. Each CDR3 is given with its conserved first and last residue. The order of the fields is V gene, J gene, clone size, D gene, CDR3 protein, CDR3 DNA. The D gene is left open where the match is weak. Part of the rows lack a size; the others show once, few, many or a class for expanded clones.

v_call: TRBV6-1
j_call: TRBJ2-1
clone_size: few
d_call: .
cdr3_aa: CASSEWPGEGNEQFF
cdr3_nt: TGTGCCAGCAGTGAATGGCCAGGGGAGGGCAATGAGCAGTTCTTC

v_call: TRBV5-1
j_call: TRBJ2-1
clone_size: once
d_call: TRBD2
cdr3_aa: CASSFQPASGGVSYNEQFF
cdr3_nt: TGCGCCAGCAGCTTTCAACCGGCTAGCGGGGGCGTCTCCTACAATGAGCAGTTCTTC

v_call: TRBV25-1
j_call: TRBJ1-2
clone_size: once
d_call: .
cdr3_aa: CASREGGINYGYTF
cdr3_nt: TGTGCCAGCAGGGAAGGAGGCATTAATTATGGCTACACCTTC

v_call: TRBV19
j_call: TRBJ1-4
clone_size: few
d_call: .
cdr3_aa: CASSISWTAEKLFF
cdr3_nt: TGTGCCAGTAGTATCTCTTGGACGGCCGAAAAACTGTTTTTT

v_call: TRBV12-3/TRBV12-4
j_call: TRBJ1-5
clone_size: few
d_call: .
cdr3_aa: CASSLGRNSNQPQHF
cdr3_nt: TGTGCCAGCAGTTTAGGCAGGAATAGCAATCAGCCCCAGCATTTT

v_call: TRBV5-1
j_call: TRBJ2-7
clone_size: .
d_call: TRBD2
cdr3_aa: CASSLEGTSSYEQYF
cdr3_nt: TGCGCCAGCAGCTTGGAGGGGACTAGTTCCTACGAGCAGTACTTC

v_call: TRBV5-1
j_call: TRBJ2-3
clone_size: few
d_call: .
cdr3_aa: CASKVRPGTDTQYF
cdr3_nt: TGCGCCAGCAAGGTTAGGCCAGGCACAGATACGCAGTATTTT

v_call: TRBV5-4
j_call: TRBJ2-1
clone_size: few
d_call: .
cdr3_aa: CASSLRGKAYNEQFF
cdr3_nt: TGTGCCAGCAGCTTGCGTGGGAAGGCCTACAATGAGCAGTTCTTC

v_call: TRBV4-1
j_call: TRBJ1-2
clone_size: few
d_call: .
cdr3_aa: CASSQANREYGYTF
cdr3_nt: TGCGCCAGCAGCCAAGCTAACAGGGAGTATGGCTACACCTTC

v_call: TRBV7-2
j_call: TRBJ2-3
clone_size: .
d_call: .
cdr3_aa: CASSVFSDTQYF
cdr3_nt: TGTGCCAGCAGCGTATTCTCGGATACGCAGTATTTT

v_call: TRBV4-1
j_call: TRBJ1-5
clone_size: .
d_call: TRBD1
cdr3_aa: CASSQEGTGGIGNQPQHF
cdr3_nt: TGCGCCAGCAGCCAAGAGGGGACAGGGGGCATCGGCAATCAGCCCCAGCATTTT

v_call: TRBV15
j_call: TRBJ2-5
clone_size: .
d_call: .
cdr3_aa: CATSPRTTDGTNQETQYF
cdr3_nt: TGTGCCACCAGCCCACGCACCACTGACGGGACAAACCAAGAGACCCAGTACTTC

v_call: TRBV20-1
j_call: TRBJ1-1
clone_size: few
d_call: .
cdr3_aa: CSARSPRGDTEAFF
cdr3_nt: TGCAGTGCTAGGTCGCCTCGGGGTGACACTGAAGCTTTCTTT

v_call: TRBV21-1
j_call: TRBJ2-4
clone_size: once
d_call: .
cdr3_aa: CASSSRHMTAFKNIQYF
cdr3_nt: TGTGCCAGCAGCTCCCGACACATGACAGCTTTCAAAAACATTCAGTACTTC

v_call: TRBV9
j_call: TRBJ2-1
clone_size: .
d_call: TRBD1
cdr3_aa: CASSHPKAGGSYNEQFF
cdr3_nt: TGTGCCAGCAGCCACCCGAAGGCAGGGGGCTCCTACAATGAGCAGTTCTTC

v_call: TRBV25-1
j_call: TRBJ2-7
clone_size: .
d_call: .
cdr3_aa: CASREGLTYEQYF
cdr3_nt: TGTGCCAGCAGGGAGGGACTTACCTACGAGCAGTACTTC

v_call: TRBV6-1
j_call: TRBJ2-7
clone_size: many
d_call: .
cdr3_aa: CASRPGQGYEQYF
cdr3_nt: TGTGCCAGCAGGCCAGGGCAGGGCTACGAGCAGTACTTC

v_call: TRBV7-2
j_call: TRBJ1-4
clone_size: .
d_call: .
cdr3_aa: CASSLAFREEKLFF
cdr3_nt: TGTGCCAGCAGCTTAGCTTTCAGGGAAGAAAAACTGTTTTTT

v_call: TRBV20-1
j_call: TRBJ2-1
clone_size: .
d_call: .
cdr3_aa: CSARIGGLEFF
cdr3_nt: TGCAGTGCTAGAATAGGTGGCCTAGAGTTCTTC

v_call: TRBV10-2
j_call: TRBJ2-5
clone_size: .
d_call: .
cdr3_aa: CASSDFGGGQETQYF
cdr3_nt: TGCGCCAGCAGTGATTTCGGGGGCGGCCAAGAGACCCAGTACTTC

v_call: TRBV29-1
j_call: TRBJ2-7
clone_size: .
d_call: .
cdr3_aa: CSVTDSRGSYEQYF
cdr3_nt: TGCAGCGTTACAGACAGTCGGGGGTCCTACGAGCAGTACTTC

v_call: TRBV7-9
j_call: TRBJ2-4
clone_size: .
d_call: TRBD1
cdr3_aa: CASSRDSKNIQYF
cdr3_nt: TGTGCCAGCAGCCGGGACAGCAAAAACATTCAGTACTTC

v_call: TRBV7-2
j_call: TRBJ2-3
clone_size: few
d_call: TRBD2
cdr3_aa: CASSLWGVRTSGGADTQYF
cdr3_nt: TGTGCCAGCAGCTTATGGGGGGTACGGACTAGCGGGGGGGCCGATACGCAGTATTTT

v_call: TRBV6-1
j_call: TRBJ1-2
clone_size: .
d_call: .
cdr3_aa: CASSEGGGHTF
cdr3_nt: TGTGCCAGCAGTGAGGGTGGTGGCCACACCTTC

v_call: TRBV12-3/TRBV12-4
j_call: TRBJ2-3
clone_size: .
d_call: .
cdr3_aa: CASSPTGVADTQYF
cdr3_nt: TGTGCCAGCAGCCCCACGGGGGTCGCAGATACGCAGTATTTT

v_call: TRBV18
j_call: TRBJ1-2
clone_size: .
d_call: .
cdr3_aa: CASSPSQDINYGYTF
cdr3_nt: TGTGCCAGCTCACCAAGCCAAGACATAAACTATGGCTACACCTTC

v_call: TRBV7-3
j_call: TRBJ2-1
clone_size: .
d_call: TRBD1
cdr3_aa: CASSPQGAVDEQFF
cdr3_nt: TGTGCCAGCAGCCCACAGGGGGCGGTTGATGAGCAGTTCTTC

v_call: TRBV12-3/TRBV12-4
j_call: TRBJ1-2
clone_size: .
d_call: .
cdr3_aa: CASSGQMNYGYTF
cdr3_nt: TGTGCCAGCAGTGGACAGATGAACTATGGCTACACCTTC

v_call: TRBV4-1
j_call: TRBJ2-1
clone_size: .
d_call: .
cdr3_aa: CASSQDNGVKSYNEQFF
cdr3_nt: TGCGCCAGCAGCCAAGATAATGGAGTAAAATCCTACAATGAGCAGTTCTTC

v_call: TRBV20-1
j_call: TRBJ2-3
clone_size: .
d_call: .
cdr3_aa: CSAGGSSTDTQYF
cdr3_nt: TGCAGTGCTGGGGGGAGTAGCACAGATACGCAGTATTTT

v_call: TRBV27
j_call: TRBJ1-5
clone_size: .
d_call: .
cdr3_aa: CASSRYPLDINQPQHF
cdr3_nt: TGTGCCAGCAGTCGCTACCCCCTCGACATCAATCAGCCCCAGCATTTT

v_call: TRBV5-1
j_call: TRBJ2-7
clone_size: many
d_call: .
cdr3_aa: CASSGVSYEQYF
cdr3_nt: TGCGCCAGCAGTGGTGTCAGCTACGAGCAGTACTTC

v_call: TRBV20-1
j_call: TRBJ1-1
clone_size: .
d_call: .
cdr3_aa: CSARGRNTEAFF
cdr3_nt: TGCAGTGCTAGGGGGAGGAACACTGAAGCTTTCTTT

v_call: TRBV27
j_call: TRBJ1-6
clone_size: .
d_call: .
cdr3_aa: CASSLSGIGSPLHF
cdr3_nt: TGTGCCAGCAGTTTATCAGGAATAGGGAGTCCCCTCCACTTT

v_call: TRBV2
j_call: TRBJ2-3
clone_size: .
d_call: .
cdr3_aa: CASSEMASTDTQYF
cdr3_nt: TGTGCCAGCAGTGAAATGGCTAGCACAGATACGCAGTATTTT

v_call: TRBV2
j_call: TRBJ1-5
clone_size: .
d_call: .
cdr3_aa: CASSGFTAGQPQHF
cdr3_nt: TGTGCCAGCAGTGGGTTCACGGCAGGACAGCCCCAGCATTTT

v_call: TRBV5-1
j_call: TRBJ2-1
clone_size: .
d_call: TRBD2
cdr3_aa: CASSGGLAGAQNNEQFF
cdr3_nt: TGCGCCAGCAGCGGGGGACTAGCGGGGGCCCAGAACAATGAGCAGTTCTTC

v_call: TRBV7-9
j_call: TRBJ1-1
clone_size: .
d_call: .
cdr3_aa: CASSTRTAEAFF
cdr3_nt: TGTGCCAGCAGCACTAGGACCGCTGAAGCTTTCTTT

v_call: TRBV2
j_call: TRBJ2-3
clone_size: .
d_call: .
cdr3_aa: CATLVEIAARTDTQYF
cdr3_nt: TGTGCCACCCTCGTAGAGATAGCGGCACGGACAGATACGCAGTATTTT

v_call: TRBV28
j_call: TRBJ2-5
clone_size: few
d_call: .
cdr3_aa: CASSLPPGWPRETQYF
cdr3_nt: TGTGCCAGCAGTTTACCACCCGGTTGGCCCAGGGAGACCCAGTACTTC

v_call: TRBV4-2
j_call: TRBJ2-3
clone_size: few
d_call: .
cdr3_aa: CASSLQQAADTQYF
cdr3_nt: TGTGCCAGCAGCCTACAACAGGCGGCAGATACGCAGTATTTT

v_call: TRBV29-1
j_call: TRBJ2-1
clone_size: .
d_call: TRBD2
cdr3_aa: CSVEDRQRGMYNEQFF
cdr3_nt: TGCAGCGTTGAAGATCGTCAGCGGGGTATGTACAATGAGCAGTTCTTC

v_call: TRBV9
j_call: TRBJ1-5
clone_size: .
d_call: TRBD1
cdr3_aa: CASSRGQGAVSNQPQHF
cdr3_nt: TGTGCCAGCAGCCGGGGACAGGGGGCGGTTAGCAATCAGCCCCAGCATTTT

v_call: TRBV19
j_call: TRBJ2-3
clone_size: .
d_call: TRBD2
cdr3_aa: CASSPGRGGLFEGTDTQYF
cdr3_nt: TGTGCCAGTAGTCCGGGGCGGGGGGGCCTATTTGAAGGCACAGATACGCAGTATTTT

v_call: TRBV12-3/TRBV12-4
j_call: TRBJ2-5
clone_size: .
d_call: TRBD1
cdr3_aa: CASSLGTAAGTQYF
cdr3_nt: TGTGCCAGCAGTTTGGGGACAGCGGCAGGGACCCAGTACTTC

v_call: TRBV7-3
j_call: TRBJ2-7
clone_size: .
d_call: TRBD2
cdr3_aa: CASSPSGGSSSYEQYF
cdr3_nt: TGTGCCAGCAGCCCTAGCGGGGGCTCCAGCTCCTACGAGCAGTACTTC

v_call: TRBV14
j_call: TRBJ1-2
clone_size: .
d_call: .
cdr3_aa: CASSQGWRYGYTF
cdr3_nt: TGTGCCAGCAGCCAGGGATGGAGATATGGCTACACCTTC

v_call: TRBV4-1
j_call: TRBJ1-2
clone_size: few
d_call: TRBD1
cdr3_aa: CASSQSGTGYGYTF
cdr3_nt: TGCGCCAGCAGCCAGTCCGGGACAGGCTACGGCTACACCTTC

v_call: TRBV5-1
j_call: TRBJ2-3
clone_size: .
d_call: TRBD1
cdr3_aa: CASSLAGRIRTGRTDTQYF
cdr3_nt: TGCGCCAGCAGCTTGGCGGGGAGAATAAGGACAGGGCGCACAGATACGCAGTATTTT

v_call: TRBV20-1
j_call: TRBJ2-1
clone_size: .
d_call: .
cdr3_aa: CSATWRRDNEQFF
cdr3_nt: TGCAGTGCTACCTGGAGGAGGGACAATGAGCAGTTCTTC

v_call: TRBV15
j_call: TRBJ2-5
clone_size: .
d_call: .
cdr3_aa: CATSRDLWGRGTQYF
cdr3_nt: TGTGCCACCAGCAGAGATCTGTGGGGTCGGGGGACCCAGTACTTC

v_call: TRBV3-1
j_call: TRBJ2-5
clone_size: .
d_call: TRBD2
cdr3_aa: CASSTGLLFLAGVETQYF
cdr3_nt: TGTGCCAGCAGTACAGGCCTCCTGTTTCTAGCGGGGGTCGAGACCCAGTACTTC

v_call: TRBV27
j_call: TRBJ2-1
clone_size: many
d_call: .
cdr3_aa: CASSQGGSYNEQFF
cdr3_nt: TGTGCCAGCAGTCAGGGTGGATCCTACAATGAGCAGTTCTTC

v_call: TRBV3-1
j_call: TRBJ1-6
clone_size: .
d_call: TRBD1
cdr3_aa: CASSQGQGNSPLHF
cdr3_nt: TGTGCCAGCAGCCAAGGACAGGGAAATTCACCCCTCCACTTT

v_call: TRBV5-1
j_call: TRBJ2-1
clone_size: .
d_call: TRBD2
cdr3_aa: CASSSGPRGRGAYNEQFF
cdr3_nt: TGCGCCAGCAGTTCGGGCCCCCGGGGGCGGGGGGCGTACAATGAGCAGTTCTTC

v_call: TRBV18
j_call: TRBJ2-1
clone_size: few
d_call: .
cdr3_aa: CASSQTNAANNEQFF
cdr3_nt: TGTGCCAGCTCACAAACCAACGCCGCTAACAATGAGCAGTTCTTC

v_call: TRBV6-5
j_call: TRBJ2-3
clone_size: .
d_call: .
cdr3_aa: CASSPRGPITDTQYF
cdr3_nt: TGTGCCAGCAGCCCCCGCGGTCCCATCACAGATACGCAGTATTTT

v_call: TRBV5-1
j_call: TRBJ1-1
clone_size: .
d_call: .
cdr3_aa: CASSLQERVGTEAFF
cdr3_nt: TGCGCCAGCAGCTTGCAGGAGAGGGTAGGAACTGAAGCTTTCTTT